The 32 T cell receptor beta chains below were found in one sample sequenced in a study of OX40 agonist ivuxolimab in advanced cancers. Profiling relied on immunoSEQ multiplex PCR, and the TCRdb table lists in-frame clones only, not all of them. Of about 79,000 clones in the sample, 88% were seen once. The starting material was CD4+ or CD8+ T cells sorted from blood, obtained in a trial of the OX40 agonist ivuxolimab. Source of these receptors: an adult with an advanced solid tumor such as melanoma, head and neck, liver or kidney cancer.

The chain has TRBV28 and TRBJ1-3; TRBD1 agrees at 8 bases. The germline CDR1 and CDR2 sequences are MDHEN and SYDVKM. The J segment lost 2 bases and the V segment lost 3 bases, leaving 6 bases of the junction unmatched. There are 16 residues in the CDR3. Here the CDR3 reads CASSFAQGAAGNTIYF. CDR3 nucleotide sequence: TGTGCCAGCAGTTTTGCTCAGGGGGCCGCTGGAAACACCATATATTTT.

The rearrangement uses TRBV28 and TRBJ2-7, with TRBD1 identical over 9 bases. The CDR3 runs 14 residues. Germline V CDR1 and CDR2: MDHEN, SYDVKM. The trim removed 6 bases at V and 4 bases at J, leaving 7 bases unmatched. In DNA, the CDR3 is TGTGCCAGCAGACGGGACAGGGACTCTTACGAGCAGTACTTC. Translation gives CASRRDRDSYEQYF. Full variable domain (missing parts from reference TRBV28 and TRBJ2-7): DVKVTQSSRYLVKRTGEKVFLECVQDMDHENMFWYRQDPGLGLRLIYFSYDVKMKEKGDIPEGYSVSREKKERFSLILESASTNQTSMYLCASRRDRDSYEQYFGPGTRLTVT.

DNA for the CDR3: TGTGCCAGCAGTACGACGGGGACTGAAGCTTTCTTT. Its protein is CASSTTGTEAFF. V gene TRBV6-1 combines with J gene TRBJ1-1, with D hard to call. The CDR3 extends over 12 amino acids. Germline CDR1 and CDR2: MNHNS and SASEGT. The V and J ends lost 5 bases and 5 bases respectively, with 9 bases between them.

The V call is TRBV18, the J call TRBJ1-1, with D possibly being TRBD1 (6 bases). Germline CDR1 KGHSH, CDR2 LQKENI. The length of the CDR3 is 16 residues. Between the trimmed V and J ends, which lost 1 base and 4 bases, there was a span of 16 bases. The CDR3 sequence is CASSPLGGQNPTEAFF. Written as DNA, the CDR3 is TGTGCCAGCTCACCACTCGGGGGGCAAAATCCCACTGAAGCTTTCTTT.

The gene calls are TRBV20-1 and TRBJ2-1; D call uncertain. Germline-derived CDR1 and CDR2 are DFQATT and SNEGSKA (reference sequence). The CDR3 extends over 11 amino acids. V was clipped by 0 bases and J by 12 bases, with 9 bases between them. The CDR3 loop is CSARDYGLQFF. CDR3 coding DNA: TGCAGTGCTAGAGATTACGGGTTGCAGTTCTTC.

V gene TRBV6-6 combines with J gene TRBJ2-3; tentatively, D is TRBD1 (6 bases). Trimming cost V 5 bases and J 4 bases, with 19 bases left between them. Germline loops: CDR1 MNHNY, CDR2 SVGAGI (reference sequence). This CDR3 has 16 amino acids. Written as DNA, the CDR3 is TGTGCCAGCAGTCTATCTAGACAGGCCCTAGCAGATACGCAGTATTTT. Translating gives CASSLSRQALADTQYF.

The table lists this clone with a count of one. The chain couples TRBV5-1 to TRBJ2-6; no reliable D call. CDR1 and CDR2 (germline): SGHRS, YFSETQ. Trimming removed 3 bases from V and 2 bases from J, with 9 bases in between. This CDR3 region has 15 residues. CDR3 DNA sequence: TGCGCCAGCAGCTCACGCACCACTGGGGCCAACGTCCTGACTTTC. It translates to CASSSRTTGANVLTF.

The chain joins TRBV5-5 to TRBJ2-7; 11 nucleotides match TRBD2. In germline, CDR1 is SGHKS, CDR2 YYEKEE (reference sequence). The V and J ends lost 4 bases and 4 bases, in that order; junction bases with no gene match: 7. CDR3 length equals 15 residues. This chain's CDR3 is CASSKGTSGPYEQYF. CDR3 in DNA: TGTGCCAGCAGCAAGGGGACTAGCGGCCCTTACGAGCAGTACTTC.

V and J are TRBV28 and TRBJ2-5; D tentatively reads TRBD1 or TRBD2 (5 bases each). Germline loops: CDR1 MDHEN, CDR2 SYDVKM. Trimming left V 2 bases short and J 5 bases short, with 15 bases between. The CDR3 runs to 15 residues. CDR3 protein: CASSLGGTWEETQYF. The CDR3 DNA reads TGTGCCAGCAGTTTAGGTGGGACCTGGGAGGAGACCCAGTACTTC.

The V call is TRBV5-6, the J call TRBJ2-5; TRBD2 matches 7 bases. After removal of 0 bases from V and 5 bases from J, the junction contained 4 bases not matched to a gene. There are 14 residues in the CDR3. CDR1 is SGHDT, CDR2 YYEEEE, per germline. The CDR3 DNA reads as TGTGCCAGCAGCTTGGGCGGGGAGGGGGAGACCCAGTACTTC. This encodes CASSLGGEGETQYF.

J is TRBJ2-3 and V is TRBV5-1; D assignment may be TRBD1 or TRBD2 (6 bases each). The germline V and J ends were trimmed by 4 bases and 0 bases, with 15 bases remaining between them. Germline assignment: CDR1 SGHRS and CDR2 YFSETQ. The length of the CDR3 is 16 residues. The CDR3 coding sequence is TGCGCCAGCAGCCCTAGGGGGGCAACCAGCACAGATACGCAGTATTTT. Its translation: CASSPRGATSTDTQYF. The variable domain in full, completed from reference TRBV5-1 and TRBJ2-3, reads KAGVTQTPRYLIKTRGQQVTLSCSPISGHRSVSWYQQTPGQGLQFLFEYFSETQRNKGNFPGRFSGRQFSNSRSEMNVSTLELGDSALYLCASSPRGATSTDTQYFGPGTRLTVL.

The chain combines TRBV5-1 with TRBJ2-5; TRBD2 agrees at 11 bases. V was pared by 4 bases and J by 2 bases, with 10 bases of the junction left unmatched. Germline-derived CDR1 and CDR2 are SGHRS and YFSETQ. This CDR3 comprises 17 residues. Here the CDR3 reads CASSRSSGRPLQETQYF. DNA for the CDR3: TGCGCCAGCAGCAGATCTAGCGGGAGGCCACTACAAGAGACCCAGTACTTC.

This clone occurred a few times. The CDR3 nucleotides read TGTGCCAGCAGCTTAGAGGGTCAGCCCCAGCATTTT. Residues: CASSLEGQPQHF. The chain links TRBV7-8 to TRBJ1-5; no definite D call. Trimming shortened V by 1 base and J by 6 bases, and 4 bases separated the two germline ends. CDR1 and CDR2 from the germline V gene are SGHVS and FQNEAQ. This CDR3 comprises 12 residues.

In DNA, the CDR3 is TGTGCCAGATACCGGACGGAGGAGCAGTACTTC. Translation: CARYRTEEQYF. V is TRBV12-1 and J is TRBJ2-7. TRBV12-1 is a recognized pseudogene. This CDR3 is 11 amino acids long.

The chain uses TRBV6-5 and TRBJ1-1; D perhaps matches TRBD1 (5 bases). Germline CDR1 and CDR2: MNHEY and SVGAGI. V shed 5 bases and J shed 3 bases, with 10 bases lying between them. The CDR3 length is 13 residues. Written as DNA, the CDR3 is TGTGCCAGCAGTAAGGTCAGGGACACTGAAGCTTTCTTT. This sequence encodes CASSKVRDTEAFF.

The chain couples TRBV2 to TRBJ2-2; 7 bases line up with TRBD1. CDR1 is SNHLY and CDR2 is FYNNEI in the germline V gene. V shed 3 bases, J shed 5 bases, and the junction held 9 bases outside the gene matches. The CDR3 covers 16 residues. The CDR3 sequence is CASSEMGRGSTGELFF. The CDR3 DNA reads TGTGCCAGCAGTGAGATGGGCAGGGGGTCTACCGGGGAGCTGTTTTTT.

This chain connects TRBV29-1 to TRBJ2-5; D perhaps matches TRBD1 (6 bases). CDR1 and CDR2 from the germline V gene are SQVTM and ANQGSEA. Trimming removed 4 bases at V and 7 bases at J, with 13 bases between. The CDR3 has 12 residues. The DNA for the CDR3 is TGCAGCGTTGCTTGGGGGCCCGGGACCCAGTACTTC. It specifies CSVAWGPGTQYF.

The genes are TRBV15 and TRBJ1-2; D possibly corresponds to TRBD1 (6 bases). The CDR3 spans 14 residues. Trimming took off 0 bases at V and 7 bases at J, with 12 bases between the two ends. Looked up from germline, CDR1 is LNHNV and CDR2 is YYDKDF (reference sequence). The CDR3 protein is CATSRDRQESGYTF. Here the CDR3 DNA reads TGTGCCACCAGCAGAGATCGACAGGAGAGTGGCTACACCTTC.

The genes are TRBV2 and TRBJ2-3, with 11 nucleotides matching TRBD2. Per germline, CDR1 SNHLY and CDR2 FYNNEI. The CDR3 is 15 amino acids. V shed 6 bases and J 4 bases; nucleotides not matched to a gene: 6. In DNA form, the CDR3 reads TGTGCCAGCAGGGGTAGCGGGAGGGGGTCAGATACGCAGTATTTT. The encoded protein is CASRGSGRGSDTQYF.

This clone was counted once. The chain is built from TRBV5-1 and TRBJ2-2, with D unclear. CDR1 and CDR2 (germline): SGHRS, YFSETQ. The CDR3 extends over 13 amino acids. V lost 5 bases to trimming and J lost 3 bases, with 8 bases between them. The CDR3 nucleotides read TGCGCCAGCAGGAGTCCCGACACCGGGGAGCTGTTTTTT. It encodes CASRSPDTGELFF.

The chain couples TRBV9 to TRBJ2-1; 12 bases fit TRBD2. The CDR3 has 15 residues. Germline V lookup: CDR1 SGDLS, CDR2 YYNGEE. Trimming cost V 3 bases and J 9 bases; bases outside gene matches: 7. The CDR3 sequence: CASSGGGLAGGEQFF. The DNA for the CDR3 is TGTGCCAGCAGCGGCGGGGGACTAGCGGGTGGTGAGCAGTTCTTC.

This sequence joins TRBV5-1 and TRBJ1-3; D possibly corresponds to TRBD1 (5 bases). The germline gives CDR1 SGHRS, CDR2 YFSETQ. The CDR3 runs 18 residues. Trimming left V 2 bases short and J 0 bases short, with 18 bases between. CDR3 coding DNA: TGCGCCAGCAGCTTCCACCACCCGGGGGGAACCTCTGGAAACACCATATATTTT. This sequence encodes CASSFHHPGGTSGNTIYF.

This chain connects TRBV11-3 to TRBJ1-1; D is perhaps TRBD1 (6 bases). The CDR3 runs 16 residues. The germline V gene encodes CDR1 SGHNT and CDR2 YENEEA. Trimming took 3 bases from V and 1 from J, leaving 15 bases between them. The CDR3 spells CASSFRRVQGNTEAFF. CDR3 nucleotide sequence: TGTGCCAGCAGCTTTAGGCGGGTACAGGGGAACACTGAAGCTTTCTTT. Full variable domain (missing parts from reference TRBV11-3 and TRBJ1-1): EAGVVQSPRYKIIEKKQPVAFWCNPISGHNTLYWYLQNLGQGPELLIRYENEEAVDDSQLPKDRFSAERLKGVDSTLKIQPAELGDSAVYLCASSFRRVQGNTEAFFGQGTRLTVV.

The count of this clone is one. The V gene is TRBV15, the J gene TRBJ2-7, with 11 nucleotides matching TRBD1. Per the germline V gene, CDR1 is LNHNV and CDR2 is YYDKDF (reference sequence). V lost 0 bases to trimming and J lost 3 bases; unmatched junction nucleotides: 4. The CDR3 is made up of 16 amino acids. The CDR3 loop is CATSRDAGTGGYEQYF. Written as DNA, the CDR3 is TGTGCCACCAGCAGAGATGCCGGGACAGGGGGCTACGAGCAGTACTTC.

The V gene is TRBV19, the J gene TRBJ2-1; possibly TRBD2 for D (5 bases). V lost 1 base and J 3 bases, leaving 10 bases between the germline ends. The CDR3 length is 15 residues. Germline V gives CDR1 LNHDA, CDR2 SQIVND (reference sequence). The CDR3 nucleotides are TGTGCCAGTAGTATAGGTCTAGCCGACTACAATGAGCAGTTCTTC. Its protein is CASSIGLADYNEQFF.

The chain recombines TRBV6-5 with TRBJ2-5; TRBD2 matches 8 bases. The germline CDR1 and CDR2 sequences are MNHEY and SVGAGI. The length of the CDR3 is 14 residues. After removal of 0 bases from V and 5 bases from J, the junction contained 2 bases not matched to a gene. The CDR3 coding sequence is TGTGCCAGCAGTTACTCAGCGGGGGAGGAGACCCAGTACTTC. Its translation: CASSYSAGEETQYF.

This chain joins TRBV7-9 and TRBJ2-7; 9 bases match TRBD1. V lost 1 base to trimming and J lost 0 bases; unmatched junction nucleotides: 4. This CDR3 has 16 residues. Germline lookup yields CDR1 SEHNR and CDR2 FQNEAQ (reference sequence). This CDR3 reads CASSLEGQGDSYEQYF. Here the CDR3 DNA reads TGTGCCAGCAGCTTAGAGGGACAGGGTGACTCCTACGAGCAGTACTTC.

This clone was counted a few times. V usage is TRBV5-1 and J usage is TRBJ1-3; TRBD1 is a possible D gene (5 bases). This CDR3 is 15 amino acids long. Per the germline V gene, CDR1 is SGHRS and CDR2 is YFSETQ. The V end lost 0 bases, the J end lost 0 bases, and 7 bases lay between the germline ends. This CDR3 is CASSLEGSSGNTIYF. The CDR3 nucleotides read TGCGCCAGCAGCTTGGAGGGGAGCTCTGGAAACACCATATATTTT.

In DNA, the CDR3 is TGTGCCAGCAGCTTTACGGGAGGGGCAGAGACCCAGTACTTC. Translation gives CASSFTGGAETQYF. The chain has TRBV11-2 and TRBJ2-5; 8 bases are a match to TRBD2. With 3 bases clipped from V and 4 bases from J, the junction kept 4 bases outside the gene matches. This CDR3 region has 14 residues. Germline CDR1 is SGHAT and CDR2 is FQNNGV.

This chain uses TRBV18 with TRBJ1-2, with D unclear. The germline V gene has CDR1 KGHSH and CDR2 LQKENI. Trimming removed 4 bases from V and 6 bases from J, with 12 bases in between. The CDR3 sequence is 13 residues long. This chain's CDR3 is CASSLDSEDGYTF. The CDR3, as DNA: TGTGCCAGCTCACTCGACTCAGAGGATGGCTACACCTTC.

The genes are TRBV19 and TRBJ2-1, with D hard to call. The CDR3 totals 16 residues. Germline V gives CDR1 LNHDA, CDR2 SQIVND (reference sequence). Trimming took off 3 bases at V and 2 bases at J, with 14 bases between the two ends. CDR3 residues: CASSIVLGSPYNEQFF. The CDR3 DNA is TGTGCCAGTAGTATTGTGTTGGGCTCTCCCTACAATGAGCAGTTCTTC.

The chain joins TRBV6-1 to TRBJ1-1; D is uncertain. The V end lost 6 bases, the J end lost 4 bases, and 9 bases lay between the germline ends. CDR1 MNHNS and CDR2 SASEGT come from the germline V gene. The CDR3 is 12 amino acids. DNA of the CDR3: TGTGCCAGCAGCTTCGAACCCACTGAAGCTTTCTTT. Translating gives CASSFEPTEAFF.